This entry concerns a single T cell receptor beta chain. This entry belongs to a study of blood T cell repertoires in COVID-19. The CDR3 runs 13 residues. V lost 2 bases and J lost 2, with 7 bases in between. Germline CDR1 reads ENHRY; CDR2 reads SYGVKD. Per the study methods: Amplification of reference gene primers was used by the study to estimate nucleated cell counts. Sequencing used immunoSEQ multiplex PCR; TCRdb keeps in-frame clones, though not all of them. V, J and clone size were drawn from that table, and D and trimming were deduced from the DNA. Of about 250,000 clones in the sample, about 86% were seen once.

V and J are TRBV10-3 and TRBJ2-7; the D is unclear. Sequences were obtained from peripheral blood. The receptor's source is an elderly man with acute or convalescent COVID-19. The DNA for the CDR3 is TGTGCCATCAGTGAGGTACAGACCTACGAGCAGTACTTC. Translating gives CAISEVQTYEQYF.